The 22 T cell receptor beta chains presented below share a single source sample, sequenced in a study of control samples from healthy donors and cancer patients. Using immunoSEQ multiplex PCR, the repertoire was profiled, and TCRdb retains in-frame clones only, with some absent. The sample consists of about 190,000 clones, 90% to 95% of them appearing once. What was sequenced was blood. These receptors were obtained from a man between 25 and 39 years old in good health.

J is TRBJ1-2 and V is TRBV3-1 (or the pseudogene TRBV3-2), with 9 bases aligning to TRBD1. The germline V gene has CDR1 LGHDT and CDR2 YNNKEL (reference sequence). The junction had 5 bases not matched to a gene; V was cut back by 7 bases and J by 8 bases. The CDR3 spans 12 residues. In DNA form, the CDR3 reads TGTGCCAGCAAGGGACAGGGCGGCGGCTACACCTTC. Amino acid sequence: CASKGQGGGYTF.

V and J are TRBV2 and TRBJ1-5; TRBD1 is a possible D gene (5 bases). CDR1 SNHLY and CDR2 FYNNEI come from the germline V gene. Trimming removed 6 bases from V and 3 bases from J, with 12 bases in between. The CDR3 loop spans 14 amino acids. In DNA form, the CDR3 reads TGTGCCAGCAGCCCGGGACGGATCAATCAGCCCCAGCATTTT. Encoded protein: CASSPGRINQPQHF.

This rearrangement joins TRBV27 to TRBJ2-6; 7 bases line up with TRBD1. V trimming: 4 bases; J trimming: 0 bases; junction bases outside the gene matches: 9. There are 18 residues in the CDR3. The germline V gene encodes CDR1 MNHEY and CDR2 SMNVEV (reference sequence). CDR3 sequence reads: CASSSRTGLSSGANVLTF. Here the CDR3 DNA reads TGTGCCAGCAGTTCAAGGACAGGTTTAAGCTCTGGGGCCAACGTCCTGACTTTC.

This sequence joins TRBV7-9 and TRBJ1-5, with D possibly TRBD1 on 5 matching bases. This CDR3 spans 15 amino acids. Trimming removed 5 bases from V and 4 bases from J, with 15 bases in between. Germline V lookup: CDR1 SEHNR, CDR2 FQNEAQ (reference sequence). CDR3 region: CASSPRGDRNQPQHF. Here the CDR3 DNA reads TGTGCCAGCAGCCCAAGGGGCGACAGAAATCAGCCCCAGCATTTT.

V and J are TRBV30 and TRBJ1-2; no firm D call. Germline loops: CDR1 GTSNPN, CDR2 SVGIG (reference sequence). Trimming cost V 3 bases and J 1 base, with 21 bases left between them. The CDR3 is 17 residues long. DNA for the CDR3: TGTGCCTGGAGCAGCCGCCCTGGTGAGAACCTTAACTATGGCTACACCTTC. Its protein is CAWSSRPGENLNYGYTF.

This rearrangement joins TRBV7-9 to TRBJ1-2; tentative D call: TRBD1 (6 bases). The CDR3 consists of 17 residues. Germline CDR1 reads SEHNR; CDR2 reads FQNEAQ (reference sequence). Trimming took 4 bases from V and 5 from J, leaving 23 bases between them. In DNA, the CDR3 is TGTGCCAGCAGCTCAGCGTTGAGACTACAGGGCATATATGGCTACACCTTC. This sequence encodes CASSSALRLQGIYGYTF.

The J gene is TRBJ2-2, the V gene TRBV28; D gene unclear. Trimming took 5 bases from V and 6 from J, leaving 13 bases between them. CDR3 length: 14 amino acids. Germline loops: CDR1 MDHEN, CDR2 SYDVKM. CDR3 loop: CASSLPGAAGELFF. The CDR3 DNA follows: TGTGCCAGCAGTCTCCCGGGCGCCGCCGGGGAGCTGTTTTTT.

The chain uses TRBV24-1 and TRBJ1-2; 8 nucleotides match TRBD1. V was clipped by 4 bases and J by 8 bases; unmatched bases: 8. This CDR3 spans 14 amino acids. Germline V gene lookup returns CDR1 KGHDR and CDR2 SFDVKD. The CDR3 nucleotides read TGTGCCACCAGTGACGCCCAGGGGGCCGACGGCTACACCTTC. It codes for CATSDAQGADGYTF.

The gene calls are TRBV2 and TRBJ1-1, with D unclear. This CDR3 has 13 amino acids. CDR1 is SNHLY and CDR2 is FYNNEI in the germline V gene. The V end was cut by 8 bases, the J end by 0 bases, with 10 bases between. This CDR3 reads CASLGEVNTEAFF. CDR3 DNA: TGTGCCAGCCTCGGAGAAGTGAACACTGAAGCTTTCTTT.

This clone has a single count. The rearrangement links TRBV19 to TRBJ2-1, with TRBD1 identical over 9 bases. Germline V gives CDR1 LNHDA, CDR2 SQIVND (reference sequence). The CDR3 has 15 amino acids. Germline trimming cut 9 bases from V and 9 bases from J; bases unmatched to any gene: 15. CDR3 amino acids: CASIGRDRDLGEQFF. In nucleotides, the CDR3 is TGTGCCAGCATCGGCCGGGACAGGGACCTCGGTGAGCAGTTCTTC.

The chain is built from TRBV18 and TRBJ1-2, with a weak D call TRBD1 (5 bases). The CDR3 is made up of 13 amino acids. Germline lookup yields CDR1 KGHSH and CDR2 LQKENI. Trimming stripped 0 bases from V and 4 bases from J, with 6 bases between. The CDR3 nucleotides read TGTGCCAGCTCACCACCAGACAGCTATGGCTACACCTTC. Its protein product is CASSPPDSYGYTF.

The chain joins TRBV19 to TRBJ1-2; the match to TRBD1 covers 11 bases. V was clipped by 7 bases and J by 7 bases; unmatched bases: 20. This CDR3 comprises 18 residues. In germline, CDR1 is LNHDA, CDR2 SQIVND (reference sequence). CDR3 sequence: CASTPSNPLDRGLSGYTF. CDR3 nucleotide sequence: TGTGCCAGTACTCCCTCTAATCCCTTGGACAGGGGGCTGAGTGGCTACACCTTC.

The V and J genes are TRBV2 and TRBJ2-7; 16 nucleotides line up with TRBD2. The V gene end was trimmed by 7 bases and the J gene end by 9 bases; junction bases not matched to a gene: 6. CDR1 SNHLY and CDR2 FYNNEI come from the germline V gene. The CDR3 covers 14 residues. CDR3 sequence: CASTLGLAGGVQYF. The CDR3 coding sequence is TGTGCCAGCACCCTGGGACTAGCGGGGGGGGTGCAGTACTTC.

The rearrangement uses TRBV6-1 and TRBJ2-7; 8 nucleotides agree with TRBD2. The V segment lost 2 bases and the J segment 3 bases; nucleotides outside the gene matches: 3. From germline, CDR1 is MNHNS and CDR2 SASEGT. The CDR3 is made up of 14 amino acids. In DNA form, the CDR3 reads TGTGCCAGCAGTGAAAGCGGGGGCCTCTACGAGCAGTACTTC. It specifies CASSESGGLYEQYF.

V usage is TRBV27 and J usage is TRBJ2-1, with a tentative D call TRBD1 (6 bases). The CDR3 extends over 15 amino acids. Per germline, CDR1 MNHEY and CDR2 SMNVEV (reference sequence). Trimming took 6 bases from V and 5 from J, leaving 17 bases between them. The CDR3 is CASSLWVGGDNEQFF. The DNA of the CDR3 is TGTGCCAGCAGCCTATGGGTAGGGGGTGACAATGAGCAGTTCTTC.

The genes are TRBV11-2 and TRBJ1-3, with D possibly being TRBD1 (5 bases). The germline CDR1 and CDR2 sequences are SGHAT and FQNNGV. The CDR3 has 16 amino acids. V gave up 6 bases and J gave up 1 base, with 16 bases separating them. The CDR3 DNA sequence: TGTGCCAGCAGAAGGGGCCCAGTATCTTCTGGAAACACCATATATTTT. As protein: CASRRGPVSSGNTIYF.

This clone was counted once. The chain combines TRBV28 with TRBJ2-3, with D perhaps TRBD1 or TRBD2 (5 bases each). The CDR3 extends over 15 amino acids. V dropped 7 bases and J dropped 0 bases, with 14 bases sitting between them. Per germline, CDR1 MDHEN and CDR2 SYDVKM. The CDR3 reads CASIPPGRSTDTQYF. CDR3 nucleotides: TGTGCCAGCATACCACCGGGACGAAGCACAGATACGCAGTATTTT.

The chain has TRBV30 and TRBJ1-2; D remains ambiguous. This CDR3 has 11 residues. Germline CDR1 and CDR2: GTSNPN and SVGIG (reference sequence). The V end was cut by 7 bases, the J end by 8 bases, with 14 bases between. This CDR3 reads CALRPFGGYTF. CDR3 sequence (DNA): TGTGCCTTGCGCCCGTTTGGGGGCTACACCTTC.

V is TRBV10-2 and J is TRBJ1-4, with D perhaps TRBD1 (6 bases). V was trimmed by 4 bases and J by 2 bases, leaving 14 bases between them. Per the germline V gene, CDR1 is WSHSY and CDR2 is SAAADI. This CDR3 spans 16 amino acids. The CDR3 DNA sequence: TGCGCCAGCAGTGTCGAACGGGGGGCTACTAATGAAAAACTGTTTTTT. Residues: CASSVERGATNEKLFF.

This chain uses TRBV7-2 with TRBJ1-3; a possible D gene is TRBD1 (5 bases). CDR3 length: 16 residues. The V gene's germline CDR1 is SGHTA and CDR2 FQGNSA. The germline V and J ends were trimmed by 2 bases and 0 bases, with 11 bases remaining between them. This chain's CDR3 is CASSLRGRGSGNTIYF. CDR3 sequence (DNA): TGTGCCAGCAGCTTACGGGGGAGAGGCTCTGGAAACACCATATATTTT.

V usage is TRBV20-1 and J usage is TRBJ1-6; D might be TRBD1 (5 bases). V shed 3 bases and J shed 7 bases, with 16 bases lying between them. Germline V lookup: CDR1 DFQATT, CDR2 SNEGSKA (reference sequence). This CDR3 spans 15 amino acids. CDR3 sequence: CSASPRDARNSPLHF. The DNA of the CDR3 is TGCAGTGCTAGTCCCAGGGATGCGAGAAATTCACCCCTCCACTTT.

The chain has TRBV30 and TRBJ2-1, with 8 bases identical to TRBD1. CDR1 and CDR2 (germline): GTSNPN, SVGIG (reference sequence). J gave up 6 bases and V 1 base, and 11 bases lay outside the gene matches. This CDR3 region has 16 residues. The CDR3 coding sequence is TGTGCCTGGAGTGAGGAGACAGGGGTCCCCTTCAATGAGCAGTTCTTC. This encodes CAWSEETGVPFNEQFF.